This T cell receptor (beta chain) was sequenced in a study of human T cells and chemical hapten exposure. Whole-study context: Alopecia areata, totalis or universalis was found in mostly female patients.

There are many counts of this clonotype. The library gave individual cDNA molecules unique molecular identifiers. TCRdb re-called the RACE reads with MiXCR, one entry per CDR3 protein. The sample gives under 40,000 distinct CDR3 sequences, around 10% of which show up once; 27% is in the top ten. As for time point: pre-sensitization, week 0. The treatment is: therapeutic diphenylcyclopropenone sensitization with weekly scalp DPC. Extraction yielded total RNA from whole blood (unfractionated). The TCR sequence derives from a man aged 50 or older with alopecia areata. Some clones in this sample may be carry-over from other donors' samples. This specimen consisted of whole blood, obtained in connection with sensitization to the hapten diphenylcyclopropenone (DPC).

CDR3 DNA sequence: TGTGCTAGTGGTTTGGTAGAGCTAGCGGGAGGAGGGGAGCAGTTCTTC. Its translation is CASGLVELAGGGEQFF. The gene calls are TRBV12-5 and TRBJ2-1; TRBD2 aligns across 11 bases. The CDR3 sequence is 16 residues long. V shed 0 bases, J shed 10 bases, and the junction held 8 bases outside the gene matches. In germline, CDR1 is LGHNT, CDR2 FRNRAP.